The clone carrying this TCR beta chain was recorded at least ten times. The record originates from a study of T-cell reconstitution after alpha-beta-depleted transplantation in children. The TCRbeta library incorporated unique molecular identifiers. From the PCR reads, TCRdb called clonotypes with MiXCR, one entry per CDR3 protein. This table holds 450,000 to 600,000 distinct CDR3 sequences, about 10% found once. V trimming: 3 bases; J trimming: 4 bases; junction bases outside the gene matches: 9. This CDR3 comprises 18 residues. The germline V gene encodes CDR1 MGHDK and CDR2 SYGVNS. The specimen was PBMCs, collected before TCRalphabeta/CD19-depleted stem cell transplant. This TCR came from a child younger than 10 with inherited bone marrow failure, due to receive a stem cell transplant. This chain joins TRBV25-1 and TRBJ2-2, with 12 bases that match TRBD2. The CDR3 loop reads CASSELAGGPQSTGELFF. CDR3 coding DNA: TGTGCCAGCAGTGAGCTAGCGGGAGGGCCGCAGAGCACCGGGGAGCTGTTTTTT.